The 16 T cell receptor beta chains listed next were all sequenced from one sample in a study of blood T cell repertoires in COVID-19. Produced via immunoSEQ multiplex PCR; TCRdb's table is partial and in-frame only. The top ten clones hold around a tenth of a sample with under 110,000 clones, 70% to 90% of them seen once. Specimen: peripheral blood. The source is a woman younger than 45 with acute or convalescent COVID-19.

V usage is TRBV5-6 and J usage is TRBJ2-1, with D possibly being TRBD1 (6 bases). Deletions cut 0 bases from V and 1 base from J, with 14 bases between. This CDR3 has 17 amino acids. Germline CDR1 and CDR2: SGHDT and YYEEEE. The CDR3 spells CASSLAGMGASYNEQFF. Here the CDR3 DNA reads TGTGCCAGCAGCTTGGCCGGGATGGGGGCATCCTACAATGAGCAGTTCTTC.

The CDR3 spells CASRLGRELNNSPLHF. The CDR3 region has the DNA TGTGCCAGCAGGCTGGGGCGGGAATTGAATAATTCACCCCTCCACTTT. The chain links TRBV28 to TRBJ1-6, with D perhaps TRBD1 (5 bases). The V end lost 6 bases, the J end lost 5 bases, and 17 bases lay between the germline ends. Germline lookup yields CDR1 MDHEN and CDR2 SYDVKM. CDR3 size: 16 residues. The complete variable domain, with remaining parts taken from reference TRBV28 and TRBJ1-6, reads DVKVTQSSRYLVKRTGEKVFLECVQDMDHENMFWYRQDPGLGLRLIYFSYDVKMKEKGDIPEGYSVSREKKERFSLILESASTNQTSMYLCASRLGRELNNSPLHFGNGTRLTVT.

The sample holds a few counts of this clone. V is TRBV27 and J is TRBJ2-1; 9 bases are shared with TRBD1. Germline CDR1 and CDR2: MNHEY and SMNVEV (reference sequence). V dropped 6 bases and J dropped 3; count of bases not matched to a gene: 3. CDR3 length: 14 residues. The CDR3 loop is CASRRDRVYNEQFF. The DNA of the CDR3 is TGTGCCAGCAGAAGGGACAGGGTCTACAATGAGCAGTTCTTC.

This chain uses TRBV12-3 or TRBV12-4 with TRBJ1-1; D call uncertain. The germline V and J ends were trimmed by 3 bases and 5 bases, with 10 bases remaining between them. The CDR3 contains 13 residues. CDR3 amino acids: CASSFSGVTEAFF. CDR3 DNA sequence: TGTGCCAGCAGTTTTAGCGGGGTGACTGAAGCTTTCTTT.

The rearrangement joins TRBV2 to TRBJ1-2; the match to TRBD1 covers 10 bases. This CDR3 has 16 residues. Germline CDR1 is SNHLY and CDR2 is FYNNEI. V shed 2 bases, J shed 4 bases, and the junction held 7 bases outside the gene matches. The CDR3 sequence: CASSETGTGEIYGYTF. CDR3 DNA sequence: TGTGCCAGCAGTGAAACGGGGACAGGGGAGATCTATGGCTACACCTTC.

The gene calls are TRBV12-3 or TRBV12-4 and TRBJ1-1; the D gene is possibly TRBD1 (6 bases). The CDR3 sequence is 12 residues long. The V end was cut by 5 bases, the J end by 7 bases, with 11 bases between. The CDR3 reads CASSLDRIEAFF. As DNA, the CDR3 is TGTGCCAGCAGTCTCGACAGGATTGAAGCTTTCTTT.

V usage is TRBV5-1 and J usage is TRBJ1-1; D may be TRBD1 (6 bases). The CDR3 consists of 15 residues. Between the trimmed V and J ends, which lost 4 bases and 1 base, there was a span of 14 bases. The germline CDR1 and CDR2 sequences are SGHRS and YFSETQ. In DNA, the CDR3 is TGCGCCAGCAGCCTGGACGGACAGACGAACACTGAAGCTTTCTTT. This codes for CASSLDGQTNTEAFF.

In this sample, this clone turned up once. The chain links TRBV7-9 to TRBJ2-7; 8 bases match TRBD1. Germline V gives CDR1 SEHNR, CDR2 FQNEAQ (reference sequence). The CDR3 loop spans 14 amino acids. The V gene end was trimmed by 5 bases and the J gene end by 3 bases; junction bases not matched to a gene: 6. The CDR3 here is CASSRGTGFYEQYF. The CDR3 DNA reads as TGTGCCAGCAGCCGAGGGACAGGATTCTACGAGCAGTACTTC.

CDR3 nucleotides: TGCGCCAGCAGCTCGACGGTGACTACGAACTATGGCTACACCTTC. Its protein is CASSSTVTTNYGYTF. This chain connects TRBV5-1 to TRBJ1-2; D ambiguous. Trimming stripped 3 bases from V and 2 bases from J, with 14 bases between. This CDR3 comprises 15 residues. Germline V lookup: CDR1 SGHRS, CDR2 YFSETQ.

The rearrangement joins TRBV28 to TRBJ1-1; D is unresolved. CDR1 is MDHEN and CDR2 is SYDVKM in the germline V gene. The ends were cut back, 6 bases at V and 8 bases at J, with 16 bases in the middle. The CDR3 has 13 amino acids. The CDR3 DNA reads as TGTGCCAGCAGCCCCGGTCCCCCATTAGAAGCTTTCTTT. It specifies CASSPGPPLEAFF.

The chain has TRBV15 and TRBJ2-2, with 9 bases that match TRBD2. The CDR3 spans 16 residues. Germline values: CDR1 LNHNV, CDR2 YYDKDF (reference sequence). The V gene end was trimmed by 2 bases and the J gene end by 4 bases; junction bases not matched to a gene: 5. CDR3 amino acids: CATSRIAGAITGELFF. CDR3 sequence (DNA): TGTGCCACCAGCAGAATAGCGGGGGCCATCACCGGGGAGCTGTTTTTT.

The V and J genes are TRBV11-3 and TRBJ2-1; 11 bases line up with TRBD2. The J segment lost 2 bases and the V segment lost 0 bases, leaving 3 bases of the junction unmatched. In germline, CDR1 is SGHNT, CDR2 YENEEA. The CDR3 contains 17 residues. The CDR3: CASSLDLAGGTYNEQFF. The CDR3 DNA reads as TGTGCCAGCAGCTTAGATTTAGCGGGGGGGACCTACAATGAGCAGTTCTTC.

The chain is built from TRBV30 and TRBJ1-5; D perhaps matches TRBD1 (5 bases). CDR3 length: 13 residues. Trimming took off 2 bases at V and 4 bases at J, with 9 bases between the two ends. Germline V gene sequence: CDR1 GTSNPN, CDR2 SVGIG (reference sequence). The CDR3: CAWSQGVNQPQHF. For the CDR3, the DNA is TGTGCCTGGAGTCAAGGGGTAAATCAGCCCCAGCATTTT.

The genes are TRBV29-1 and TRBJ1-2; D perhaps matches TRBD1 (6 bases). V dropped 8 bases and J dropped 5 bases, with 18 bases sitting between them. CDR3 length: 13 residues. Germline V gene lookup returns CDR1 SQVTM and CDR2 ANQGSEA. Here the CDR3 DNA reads TGCAGCTCCGATTCAGGGGAAAGTTATGGCTACACCTTC. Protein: CSSDSGESYGYTF. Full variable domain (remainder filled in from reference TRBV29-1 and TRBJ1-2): SAVISQKPSRDICQRGTSLTIQCQVDSQVTMMFWYRQQPGQSLTLIATANQGSEATYESGFVIDKFPISRPNLTFSTLTVSNMSPEDSSIYLCSSDSGESYGYTFGSGTRLTVV.

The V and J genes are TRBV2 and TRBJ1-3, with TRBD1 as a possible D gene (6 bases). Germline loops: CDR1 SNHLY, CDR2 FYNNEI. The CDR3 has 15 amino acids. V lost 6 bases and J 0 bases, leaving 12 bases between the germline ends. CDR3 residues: CASRVGQNSGNTIYF. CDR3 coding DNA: TGTGCCAGCAGGGTAGGACAGAACTCTGGAAACACCATATATTTT.

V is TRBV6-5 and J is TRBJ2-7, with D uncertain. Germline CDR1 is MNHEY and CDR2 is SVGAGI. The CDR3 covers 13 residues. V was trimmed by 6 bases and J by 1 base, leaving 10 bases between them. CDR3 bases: TGTGCCAGCAGGCCCCCAGGATCCTACGAGCAGTACTTC. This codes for CASRPPGSYEQYF.